The entry below describes one T cell receptor (beta chain). This sample stems from a study of blood T cell repertoires in COVID-19. Across the whole study: COVID-19 samples from acute and convalescent phases originated in the United States, Italy and Spain.

In the original processing: Reference gene primer amplification yielded estimated nucleated cell counts. Data came from immunoSEQ multiplex PCR; TCRdb stores just in-frame clones and leaves some out. That table supplies the V and J calls and clone size; D and trimming were determined from the DNA. The sample yields fewer than 35,000 clones, 88% seen once. The germline CDR1 and CDR2 sequences are SGHTA and FQGTGA. V lost 5 bases and J lost 3, with 8 bases in between. The CDR3 loop spans 13 amino acids. This TCR came from a woman aged 50 to 65 with active COVID-19. Sequencing was performed on peripheral blood. The chain employs TRBV7-3 and TRBJ2-1; TRBD1 is a possible D gene (6 bases). CDR3 coding DNA: TGTGCCAGCAGCCCGGACAGCTACAATGAGCAGTTCTTC. It is translated as CASSPDSYNEQFF.